Listed here is a single T cell receptor (beta chain). The data originate from a study of blood T cell repertoires in COVID-19. The CDR3 spans 16 residues. Germline V gives CDR1 SGDLS, CDR2 YYNGEE. The V and J ends lost 0 bases and 3 bases, in that order; junction bases with no gene match: 3. In the study's own analysis: For nucleated cells, counts were estimated from reference gene primer amplification. Data came from immunoSEQ multiplex PCR; TCRdb stores just in-frame clones and leaves some out. V and J calls and clone size are those listed in that table; D and trimming were worked out from the DNA. The sample carries 65,000 to 95,000 clones, around 90% recorded once.

The chain is built from TRBV9 and TRBJ2-7; 13 nucleotides match TRBD2. Sequenced material: peripheral blood. This sequence was found in a man between 65 and 79 years old with acute or convalescent COVID-19. The CDR3 spells CASSVGGLAGYYEQYF. The DNA for the CDR3 is TGTGCCAGCAGCGTAGGGGGACTAGCGGGATACTACGAGCAGTACTTC. Combining the CDR3 with reference TRBV9 and TRBJ2-7 gives the whole variable domain DSGVTQTPKHLITATGQRVTLRCSPRSGDLSVYWYQQSLDQGLQFLIQYYNGEERAKGNILERFSAQQFPDLHSELNLSSLELGDSALYFCASSVGGLAGYYEQYFGPGTRLTVT.